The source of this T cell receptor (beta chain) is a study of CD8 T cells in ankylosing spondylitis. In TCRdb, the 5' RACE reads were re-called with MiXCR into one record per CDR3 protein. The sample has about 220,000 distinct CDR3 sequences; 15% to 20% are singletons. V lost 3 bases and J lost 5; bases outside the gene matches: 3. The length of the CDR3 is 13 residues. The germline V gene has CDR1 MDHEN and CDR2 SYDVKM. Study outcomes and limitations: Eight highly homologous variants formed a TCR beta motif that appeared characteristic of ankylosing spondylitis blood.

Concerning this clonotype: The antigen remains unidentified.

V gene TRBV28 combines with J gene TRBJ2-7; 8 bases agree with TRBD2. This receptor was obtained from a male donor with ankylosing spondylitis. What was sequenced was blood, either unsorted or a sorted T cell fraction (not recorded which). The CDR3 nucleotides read TGTGCCAGCAGTTTCGGGGGGGCGAACGAGCAGTACTTC. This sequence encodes CASSFGGANEQYF.